This T cell receptor (beta chain) was documented in a study of control samples from healthy donors and cancer patients. TCRdb's table, derived via immunoSEQ multiplex PCR, lists solely in-frame clones and lacks some. The table shows 95,000 to 150,000 clones, with roughly 90% occurring only once. The V gene lost 0 bases and the J gene lost 0 bases, with 9 bases spanning the gap. The CDR3 extends over 16 amino acids. The germline V gene encodes CDR1 LGHNA and CDR2 YSLEER. The J gene is TRBJ2-1, the V gene TRBV4-3; no clear D. The sample consisted of blood. The receptor comes from a man between 18 and 29 years old in good health. In DNA, the CDR3 is TGCGCCAGCAGCCAAGATATTACGAGCTCCTACAATGAGCAGTTCTTC. The encoded protein is CASSQDITSSYNEQFF.